This TCR beta chain was captured by sequencing in a study of blood T cell repertoires in COVID-19. Across the whole study: COVID-19 samples collected from the United States, Italy and Spain covered acute and convalescent phases. T cells, B-cell-depleted T cells, or PBMCs provided the cDNA or gDNA that served as material.

Source study methods: Estimates of nucleated cell counts were drawn from the amplification of reference gene primers. Clones were sequenced by immunoSEQ multiplex PCR, and TCRdb holds only the in-frame ones, with some missing. From that table come the V and J calls and clone size; the DNA was used to work out D and trimming. The sample shows 200,000 to 300,000 clones, approximately 86% of them seen only once. The material sequenced was peripheral blood. This receptor was taken from a woman aged 30 to 39 who had recovered from COVID-19.

CDR3 residues: CAWRSDPKDRGGYWVGYTF. In DNA, the CDR3 is TGTGCCTGGAGATCGGACCCGAAGGACAGGGGGGGCTACTGGGTTGGCTACACCTTC. V gene TRBV30 combines with J gene TRBJ1-2; 10 bases fit TRBD1. The CDR3 totals 19 residues. Germline assignment: CDR1 GTSNPN and CDR2 SVGIG (reference sequence). V trimming: 3 bases; J trimming: 7 bases; junction bases outside the gene matches: 23.